This is a list of T cell receptor beta chains from one sample in a study of shared clonotypes between healthy human individuals. Sequenced by immunoSEQ multiplex PCR; TCRdb stores in-frame clones only, minus some. The sample lists 2,100,000 or so clones, about 94% occurring once. Sample: naive CD4+ T cells sorted from blood. The receptors here all came from a man younger than 35 in good health. CDR3s include the opening cysteine and the closing phenylalanine or tryptophan. The D gene is left open where the match is weak. Size is stated for part of the rows, as once, few or many counts, or as a class when the clone is expanded.

V	D	size	J	CDR3	DNA
TRBV5-6	NA	NA	TRBJ2-3	CASSLVVTDTQYF	TGTGCCAGCAGCTTGGTCGTCACAGATACGCAGTATTTT
TRBV21-1	NA	few	TRBJ2-5	CASSTRMKAQTQYF	TGTGCCAGCAGCACAAGGATGAAGGCGCAGACCCAGTACTTC
TRBV9	TRBD1	NA	TRBJ1-2	CASSESEGGYYGYTF	TGTGCCAGCAGCGAAAGCGAAGGGGGCTACTATGGCTACACCTTC
TRBV14	NA	NA	TRBJ1-1	CASSRSGTPRAFF	TGTGCCAGCAGCCGATCCGGGACCCCGCGGGCTTTCTTT
TRBV10-3	TRBD2	NA	TRBJ2-1	CAIARRAREGLGVNEQFF	TGTGCCATCGCCCGGAGGGCGCGGGAGGGGTTAGGGGTAAATGAGCAGTTCTTC
TRBV18	NA	NA	TRBJ2-3	CASSISIGERSDTQYF	TGTGCCAGCTCAATATCGATCGGGGAGCGGTCGGATACGCAGTATTTT
TRBV21-1	NA	NA	TRBJ2-7	CASSNVPAEQYF	TGTGCCAGCAGCAACGTCCCGGCCGAGCAGTACTTC
TRBV6-5	TRBD1	NA	TRBJ1-4	CASSRGDRGNEKLFF	TGTGCCAGCAGTCGGGGGGACAGGGGGAACGAAAAACTGTTTTTT
TRBV7-2	TRBD1	NA	TRBJ1-2	CASSLTGGTGNGYGYTF	TGTGCCAGCAGCTTAACCGGCGGGACAGGGAATGGCTATGGCTACACCTTC
TRBV19	TRBD1	NA	TRBJ2-7	CASSMELRRQGPYEQYF	TGTGCCAGTAGTATGGAATTAAGGAGACAGGGGCCTTACGAGCAGTACTTC
TRBV30	NA	NA	TRBJ2-2	CAWSVRGGRLTGELFF	TGTGCCTGGAGTGTACGTGGCGGGCGACTCACCGGGGAGCTGTTTTTT
TRBV19	TRBD1	NA	TRBJ1-5	CASNPTGDGQPQHF	TGTGCCAGTAACCCGACAGGGGACGGTCAGCCCCAGCATTTT
TRBV7-9	NA	NA	TRBJ2-1	CASSYTGGGYNEQFF	TGTGCCAGCAGCTACACAGGAGGGGGTTACAATGAGCAGTTCTTC
TRBV6-6	TRBD1	NA	TRBJ1-6	CASSYSTGGNSPLHF	TGTGCCAGCAGTTACTCGACAGGGGGGAATTCACCCCTCCACTTT
TRBV30	NA	once	TRBJ1-2	CAWTASNTDDYGYTF	TGTGCCTGGACCGCCTCCAACACGGACGACTATGGCTACACCTTC
TRBV9	TRBD1	NA	TRBJ2-1	CASSVQGQGEQFF	TGTGCCAGCAGCGTACAGGGACAGGGAGAGCAGTTCTTC
TRBV4-3	NA	NA	TRBJ2-1	CASSPAVGSSQSNEQFF	TGCGCCAGCAGCCCTGCTGTGGGGAGCTCACAGTCCAATGAGCAGTTCTTC
TRBV25-1	TRBD1	NA	TRBJ2-7	CASSERGTGIWDEQYF	TGTGCCAGCAGTGAAAGGGGGACAGGGATATGGGACGAGCAGTACTTC
TRBV10-3	NA	NA	TRBJ1-2	CAISGQNYGYTF	TGTGCCATCAGTGGACAGAACTATGGCTACACCTTC
TRBV5-1	NA	NA	TRBJ2-5	CASSLAHTQETQYF	TGCGCCAGCAGCTTGGCGCATACGCAGGAGACCCAGTACTTC
TRBV29-1	TRBD1	NA	TRBJ2-2	CSVEWRDRDNTGELFF	TGCAGCGTTGAATGGCGGGACAGGGATAACACCGGGGAGCTGTTTTTT
TRBV18	TRBD1	few	TRBJ2-7	CASSRGQDYEQYF	TGTGCCAGCTCACGAGGACAGGACTACGAGCAGTACTTC
TRBV6-6	TRBD1	NA	TRBJ2-7	CASSNRGLYEQYF	TGTGCCAGCAGCAACAGGGGGCTGTACGAGCAGTACTTC
TRBV11-2	NA	NA	TRBJ1-5	CASSADGISDQPQHF	TGTGCCAGCAGCGCGGACGGCATCAGCGATCAGCCCCAGCATTTT
TRBV6-5	NA	NA	TRBJ2-5	CASSRAQETQYF	TGTGCCAGCAGCCGAGCCCAAGAGACCCAGTACTTC
TRBV19	TRBD1	NA	TRBJ2-7	CASSLGQGLEQYF	TGTGCCAGTAGTTTGGGACAGGGGCTCGAGCAGTACTTC
TRBV20-1	NA	NA	TRBJ1-1	CSARETDEAFF	TGCAGTGCTAGAGAGACAGATGAAGCTTTCTTT
TRBV7-9	NA	NA	TRBJ2-1	CASSPPRDEQFF	TGTGCCAGCAGCCCCCCTAGGGATGAGCAGTTCTTC
TRBV19	TRBD1	NA	TRBJ1-2	CASSIELDRNYGYTF	TGTGCCAGTAGTATTGAGCTGGACAGGAACTATGGCTACACCTTC
TRBV7-8	NA	once	TRBJ1-1	CASSLMTGTEAFF	TGTGCCAGCAGCTTAATGACAGGCACTGAAGCTTTCTTT
TRBV29-1	NA	NA	TRBJ2-1	CSAFLARDYNEQFF	TGCAGCGCCTTTCTAGCGCGTGACTACAATGAGCAGTTCTTC
TRBV4-2	NA	NA	TRBJ1-2	CASSQETGNYGYTF	TGTGCCAGCAGCCAAGAAACAGGGAACTATGGCTACACCTTC
TRBV7-2	TRBD2	NA	TRBJ2-7	CASSPWTEAGTSSYEQYF	TGTGCCAGCAGCCCATGGACAGAGGCCGGGACTAGCTCCTACGAGCAGTACTTC
TRBV5-5	TRBD1	NA	TRBJ2-7	CASSRTGTGYEQYF	TGTGCCAGCAGCAGGACAGGGACGGGCTACGAGCAGTACTTC
TRBV4-2	NA	NA	TRBJ2-6	CASRKGLGGVSGANVLTF	TGTGCCAGCAGAAAAGGGTTAGGCGGAGTCTCTGGGGCCAACGTCCTGACTTTC
TRBV25-1	NA	NA	TRBJ2-5	CASSEALGGGETQYF	TGTGCCAGCAGTGAAGCCCTGGGAGGGGGGGAGACCCAGTACTTC
TRBV11-3	TRBD2	NA	TRBJ2-1	CASSRGLAGAGEQFF	TGTGCCAGCAGCCGGGGACTAGCGGGAGCTGGAGAGCAGTTCTTC
TRBV10-2	NA	few	TRBJ1-2	CASSEGHYGYTF	TGCGCCAGCAGTGAGGGACACTATGGCTACACCTTC
TRBV5-1	TRBD1	NA	TRBJ1-4	CASSRTGTNEKLFF	TGCGCCAGCAGCCGGACAGGGACTAATGAAAAACTGTTTTTT
TRBV18	NA	NA	TRBJ2-3	CASSPVGRRGERTDTQYF	TGTGCCAGCTCACCAGTTGGGAGGAGGGGTGAACGCACAGATACGCAGTATTTT
TRBV4-2	NA	NA	TRBJ2-5	CASSQGPTGSGQETQYF	TGTGCCAGCAGCCAAGGCCCCACAGGGAGTGGCCAAGAGACCCAGTACTTC
TRBV2	NA	NA	TRBJ2-7	CASSPFSHEQYF	TGTGCCAGCAGCCCCTTCTCACACGAGCAGTACTTC
TRBV7-2	NA	NA	TRBJ2-3	CASSLVVGIRTDTQYF	TGTGCCAGCAGCTTAGTAGTAGGGATTAGGACAGATACGCAGTATTTT
TRBV11-2	NA	NA	TRBJ2-2	CASSLGVGPNTGELFF	TGTGCCAGCAGCTTAGGCGTGGGGCCGAACACCGGGGAGCTGTTTTTT
TRBV2	NA	NA	TRBJ1-5	CASRISNQPQHF	TGTGCCAGCAGAATTAGCAATCAGCCCCAGCATTTT
TRBV9	NA	NA	TRBJ1-5	CASSKDINQPQHF	TGTGCCAGCAGTAAGGACATTAATCAGCCCCAGCATTTT
TRBV4-1	NA	NA	TRBJ1-6	CASSQEGPGITLHF	TGCGCCAGCAGCCAAGAGGGTCCAGGCATCACCCTCCACTTT